This T cell receptor (beta chain) was recorded in a study of shared clonotypes between healthy human individuals. General study points: It was observed that 4% to 6% of naive CD4 clonotypes were shared across several donors. Relative to their counterparts shared across all four donors, non-shared clonotypes exhibited diminished generation probabilities.

Researchers partitioned CD4+ cells into CD45RA+ naive and CD45RA-negative memory subsets. Only in-frame clones appear in the TCRdb table, and some are missing; sequencing was by immunoSEQ multiplex PCR. There are a few million clones in the sample; 90% to 95% occur only once, and 0.13% to 0.15% lies in the top ten. With respect to this clone: Its antigen remains unknown.

The receptor was derived from a man aged 18 to 29 in good health. Material: naive CD4+ T cells sorted from blood. Stated subset: CD45RA+ positively selected.

The CDR3, as DNA: TGTGCCAGCAGTGAAAGGACAGGGGCCATTGAAAAACTGTTTTTT. Amino acid sequence: CASSERTGAIEKLFF. V is TRBV25-1 and J is TRBJ1-4; the match to TRBD1 covers 9 bases. The CDR3 spans 15 residues. The V gene's germline CDR1 is MGHDK and CDR2 SYGVNS. Trimming took 2 bases from V and 7 from J; bases not matched to a gene: 5. The whole variable domain, filled in from reference TRBV25-1 and TRBJ1-4, reads EADIYQTPRYLVIGTGKKITLECSQTMGHDKMYWYQQDPGMELHLIHYSYGVNSTEKGDLSSESTVSRIRTEHFPLTLESARPSHTSQYLCASSERTGAIEKLFFGSGTQLSVL.